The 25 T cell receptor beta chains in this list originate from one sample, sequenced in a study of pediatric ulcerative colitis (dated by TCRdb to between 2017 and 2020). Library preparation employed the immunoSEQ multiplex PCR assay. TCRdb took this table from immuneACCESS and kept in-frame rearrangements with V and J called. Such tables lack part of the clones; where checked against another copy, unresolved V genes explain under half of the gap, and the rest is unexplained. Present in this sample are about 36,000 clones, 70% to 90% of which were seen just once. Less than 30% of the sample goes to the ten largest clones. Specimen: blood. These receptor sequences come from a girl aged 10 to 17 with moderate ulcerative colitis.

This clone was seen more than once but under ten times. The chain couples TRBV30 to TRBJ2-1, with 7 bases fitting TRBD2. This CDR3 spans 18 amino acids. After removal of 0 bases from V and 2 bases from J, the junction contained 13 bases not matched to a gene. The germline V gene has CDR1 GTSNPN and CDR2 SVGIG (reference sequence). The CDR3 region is CAWSVSLGGTLTYNEQFF. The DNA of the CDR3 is TGTGCCTGGAGTGTAAGCCTGGGAGGGACCCTGACCTACAATGAGCAGTTCTTC.

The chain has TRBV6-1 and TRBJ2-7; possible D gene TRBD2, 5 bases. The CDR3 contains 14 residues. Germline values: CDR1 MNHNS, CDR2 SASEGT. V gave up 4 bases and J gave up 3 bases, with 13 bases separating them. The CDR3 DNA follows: TGTGCCAGCAGTGTTGCGGGTGGCAGCTACGAGCAGTACTTC. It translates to CASSVAGGSYEQYF.

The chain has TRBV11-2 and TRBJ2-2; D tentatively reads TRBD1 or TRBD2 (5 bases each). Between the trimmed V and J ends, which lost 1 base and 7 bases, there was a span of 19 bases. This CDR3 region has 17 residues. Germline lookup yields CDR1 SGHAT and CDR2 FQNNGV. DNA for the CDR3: TGTGCCAGCAGCTTAGTTGCCTTAGGGGCTGGGAGCGGGGAGCTGTTTTTT. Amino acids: CASSLVALGAGSGELFF. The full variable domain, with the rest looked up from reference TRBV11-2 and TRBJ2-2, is EAGVAQSPRYKIIEKRQSVAFWCNPISGHATLYWYQQILGQGPKLLIQFQNNGVVDDSQLPKDRFSAERLKGVDSTLKIQPAKLEDSAVYLCASSLVALGAGSGELFFGEGSRLTVL.

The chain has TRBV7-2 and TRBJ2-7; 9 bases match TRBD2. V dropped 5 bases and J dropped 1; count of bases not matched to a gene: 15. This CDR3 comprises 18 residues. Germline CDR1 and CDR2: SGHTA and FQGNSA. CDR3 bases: TGTGCCAGCAGCATGGGGAGGGGTATAGCGGGAGTGTCCTACGAGCAGTACTTC. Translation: CASSMGRGIAGVSYEQYF.

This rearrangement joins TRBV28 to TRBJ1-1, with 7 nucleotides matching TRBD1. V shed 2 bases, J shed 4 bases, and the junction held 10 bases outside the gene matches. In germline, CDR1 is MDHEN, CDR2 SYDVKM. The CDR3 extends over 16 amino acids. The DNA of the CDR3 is TGTGCCAGCAGTTTAAGGGGGCCCAGGGGTGGCACTGAAGCTTTCTTT. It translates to CASSLRGPRGGTEAFF.

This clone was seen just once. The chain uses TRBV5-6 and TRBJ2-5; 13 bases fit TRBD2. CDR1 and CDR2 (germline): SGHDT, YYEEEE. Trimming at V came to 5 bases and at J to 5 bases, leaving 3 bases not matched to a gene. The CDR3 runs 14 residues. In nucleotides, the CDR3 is TGTGCCAGCAGGGGACTAGCGGGACACGAGACCCAGTACTTC. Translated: CASRGLAGHETQYF.

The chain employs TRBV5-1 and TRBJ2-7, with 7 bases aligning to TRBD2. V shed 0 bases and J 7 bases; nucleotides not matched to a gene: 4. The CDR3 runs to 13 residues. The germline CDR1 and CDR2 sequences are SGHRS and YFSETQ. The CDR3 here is CASSLAREGEQYF. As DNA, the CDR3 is TGCGCCAGCAGCTTGGCCAGGGAGGGAGAGCAGTACTTC.

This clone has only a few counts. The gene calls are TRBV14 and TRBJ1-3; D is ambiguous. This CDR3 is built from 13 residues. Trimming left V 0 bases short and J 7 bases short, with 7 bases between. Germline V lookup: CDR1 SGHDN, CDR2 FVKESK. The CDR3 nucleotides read TGTGCCAGCAGCCAAGATTCGTCCAACACCATATATTTT. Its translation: CASSQDSSNTIYF.

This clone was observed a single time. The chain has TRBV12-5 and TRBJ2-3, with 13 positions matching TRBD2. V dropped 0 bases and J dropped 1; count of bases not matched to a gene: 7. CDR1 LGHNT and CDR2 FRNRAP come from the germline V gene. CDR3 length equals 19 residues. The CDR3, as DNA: TGTGCTAGTGGTTTGGTAGGACTAGCGGGAGTAGTTGGCACAGATACGCAGTATTTT. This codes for CASGLVGLAGVVGTDTQYF.

CDR3 nucleotide sequence: TGTGCCAGTAGTGATACCGTTGGGGGGAATCAGCCCCAGCATTTT. This sequence encodes CASSDTVGGNQPQHF. This chain joins TRBV19 and TRBJ1-5; D possibly corresponds to TRBD1 (5 bases). Trimming pared 5 bases from V and 4 bases from J, leaving 15 bases between. The CDR3 extends over 15 amino acids. In germline, CDR1 is LNHDA, CDR2 SQIVND (reference sequence).

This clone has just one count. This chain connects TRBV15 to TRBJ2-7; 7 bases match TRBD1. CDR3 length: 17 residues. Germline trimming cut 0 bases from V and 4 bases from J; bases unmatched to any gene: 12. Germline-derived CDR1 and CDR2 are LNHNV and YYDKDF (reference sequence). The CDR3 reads CATSRDQPGQILYEQYF. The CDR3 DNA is TGTGCCACCAGCAGAGACCAACCGGGACAGATACTTTACGAGCAGTACTTC.

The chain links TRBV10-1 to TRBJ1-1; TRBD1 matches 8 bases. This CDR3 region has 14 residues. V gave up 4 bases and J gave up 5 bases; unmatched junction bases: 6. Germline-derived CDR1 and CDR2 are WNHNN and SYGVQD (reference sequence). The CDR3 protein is CASSVDRGRTEAFF. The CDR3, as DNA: TGCGCCAGCAGTGTTGACAGGGGAAGGACTGAAGCTTTCTTT.

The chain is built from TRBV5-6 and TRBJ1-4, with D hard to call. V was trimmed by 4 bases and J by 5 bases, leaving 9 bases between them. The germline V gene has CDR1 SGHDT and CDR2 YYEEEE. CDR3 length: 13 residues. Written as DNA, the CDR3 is TGTGCCAGCAGCCCTGGGGTAAATGAAAAACTGTTTTTT. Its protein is CASSPGVNEKLFF.

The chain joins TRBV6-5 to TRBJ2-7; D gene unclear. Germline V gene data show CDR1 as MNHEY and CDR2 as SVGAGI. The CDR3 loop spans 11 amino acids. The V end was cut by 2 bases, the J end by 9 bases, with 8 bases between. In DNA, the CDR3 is TGTGCCAGCAGTTACCAGCACGCGCAGTACTTC. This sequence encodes CASSYQHAQYF.

DNA for the CDR3: TGCAGTAGTGCCGTGAACACTGAAGCTTTCTTT. Residues: CSSAVNTEAFF. This chain connects TRBV20-1 to TRBJ1-1, with D uncertain. V lost 8 bases to trimming and J lost 0 bases, with 7 bases between them. CDR1 and CDR2 (germline): DFQATT, SNEGSKA (reference sequence). CDR3 length: 11 residues.

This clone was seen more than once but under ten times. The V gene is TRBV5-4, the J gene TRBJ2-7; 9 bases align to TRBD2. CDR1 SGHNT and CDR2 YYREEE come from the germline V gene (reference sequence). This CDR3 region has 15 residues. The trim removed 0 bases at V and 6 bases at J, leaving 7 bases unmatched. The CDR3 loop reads CASSLVPAGGSEQYF. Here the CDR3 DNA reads TGTGCCAGCAGCTTGGTTCCAGCGGGAGGCAGCGAGCAGTACTTC.

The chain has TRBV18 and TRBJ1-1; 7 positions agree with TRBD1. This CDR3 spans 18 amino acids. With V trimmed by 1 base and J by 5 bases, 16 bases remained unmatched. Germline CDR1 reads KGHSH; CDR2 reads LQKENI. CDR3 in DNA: TGTGCCAGCTCACCACGGTCTACAGGGGAAATTAGGGGGACTGAAGCTTTCTTT. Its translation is CASSPRSTGEIRGTEAFF.

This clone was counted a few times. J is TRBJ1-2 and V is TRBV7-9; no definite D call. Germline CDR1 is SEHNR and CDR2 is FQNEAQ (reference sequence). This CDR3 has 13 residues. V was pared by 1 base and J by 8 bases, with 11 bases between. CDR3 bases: TGTGCCAGCAGCTTAGGGTCCTTCGGGGGCTACACCTTC. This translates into CASSLGSFGGYTF.

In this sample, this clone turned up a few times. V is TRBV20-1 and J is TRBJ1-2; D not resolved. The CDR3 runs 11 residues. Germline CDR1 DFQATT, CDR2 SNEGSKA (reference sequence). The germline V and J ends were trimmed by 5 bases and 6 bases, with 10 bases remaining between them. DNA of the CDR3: TGCAGTGCTGGAATTACAGATGGCTACACCTTC. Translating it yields CSAGITDGYTF.

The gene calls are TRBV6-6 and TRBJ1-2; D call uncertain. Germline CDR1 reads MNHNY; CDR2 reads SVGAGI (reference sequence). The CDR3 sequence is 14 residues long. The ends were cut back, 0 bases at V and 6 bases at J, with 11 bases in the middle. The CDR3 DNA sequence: TGTGCCAGCAGTTACTCGAGAGGGAGCAATGGCTACACCTTC. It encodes CASSYSRGSNGYTF.

The CDR3 DNA reads as TGCGCCAGCAGTCAATCGTATGGGGGCTCTGGGGCCAACGTCCTGACTTTC. Its protein is CASSQSYGGSGANVLTF. This chain joins TRBV23-1 and TRBJ2-6, with D possibly being TRBD1 or TRBD2 (5 bases each). TRBV23-1 is identified as an open reading frame with a role that is uncertain. Deletions cut 0 bases from V and 0 bases from J, with 9 bases between. The CDR3 length is 17 residues.

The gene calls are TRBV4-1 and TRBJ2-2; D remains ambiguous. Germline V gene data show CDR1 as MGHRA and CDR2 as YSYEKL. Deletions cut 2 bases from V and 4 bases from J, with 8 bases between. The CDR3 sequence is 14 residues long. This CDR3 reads CASSQPASTGELFF. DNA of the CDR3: TGCGCCAGCAGCCAACCTGCCTCCACCGGGGAGCTGTTTTTT.

CDR3 loop: CASSLGARYRTATNEKLFF. Written as DNA, the CDR3 is TGTGCCAGCAGCTTAGGGGCCCGATACAGGACCGCAACTAATGAAAAACTGTTTTTT. The gene calls are TRBV7-8 and TRBJ1-4; TRBD1 might be the D (5 bases). Between the trimmed V and J ends, which lost 1 base and 0 bases, there was a span of 18 bases. CDR1 is SGHVS and CDR2 is FQNEAQ in the germline V gene. This CDR3 comprises 19 residues.

The CDR3 coding sequence is TGTGCCAGCAGTATCGGACAGGGGCTCGAGCAGTACTTC. This codes for CASSIGQGLEQYF. The chain is built from TRBV28 and TRBJ2-7, with 9 bases fitting TRBD1. J lost 6 bases, V lost 5 bases, and 5 bases had no gene match. Per the germline V gene, CDR1 is MDHEN and CDR2 is SYDVKM. The CDR3 length is 13 residues.

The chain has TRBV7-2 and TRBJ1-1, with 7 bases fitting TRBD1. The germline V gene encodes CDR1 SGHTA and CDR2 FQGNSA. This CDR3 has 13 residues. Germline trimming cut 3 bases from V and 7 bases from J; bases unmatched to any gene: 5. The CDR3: CASSFPWTGEAFF. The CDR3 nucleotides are TGTGCCAGCAGCTTTCCCTGGACAGGTGAAGCTTTCTTT.